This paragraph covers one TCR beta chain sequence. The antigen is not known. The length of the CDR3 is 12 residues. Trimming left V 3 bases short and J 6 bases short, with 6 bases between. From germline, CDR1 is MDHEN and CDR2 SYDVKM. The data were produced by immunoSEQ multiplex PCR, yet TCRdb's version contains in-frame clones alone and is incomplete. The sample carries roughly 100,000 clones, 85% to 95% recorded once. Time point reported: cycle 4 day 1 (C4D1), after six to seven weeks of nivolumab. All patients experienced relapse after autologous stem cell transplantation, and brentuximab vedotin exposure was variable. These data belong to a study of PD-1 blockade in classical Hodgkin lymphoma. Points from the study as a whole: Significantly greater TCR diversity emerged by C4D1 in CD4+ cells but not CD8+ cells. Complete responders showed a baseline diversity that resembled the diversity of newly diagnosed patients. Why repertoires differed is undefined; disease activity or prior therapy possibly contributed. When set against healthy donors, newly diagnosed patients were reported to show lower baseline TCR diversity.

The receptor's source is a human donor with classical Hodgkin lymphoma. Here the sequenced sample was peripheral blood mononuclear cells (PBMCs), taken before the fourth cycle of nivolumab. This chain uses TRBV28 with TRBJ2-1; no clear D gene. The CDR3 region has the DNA TGTGCCAGCAGTTTTACCCCCAATGAGCAGTTCTTC. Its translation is CASSFTPNEQFF. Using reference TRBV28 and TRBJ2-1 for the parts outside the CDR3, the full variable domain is DVKVTQSSRYLVKRTGEKVFLECVQDMDHENMFWYRQDPGLGLRLIYFSYDVKMKEKGDIPEGYSVSREKKERFSLILESASTNQTSMYLCASSFTPNEQFFGPGTRLTVL.